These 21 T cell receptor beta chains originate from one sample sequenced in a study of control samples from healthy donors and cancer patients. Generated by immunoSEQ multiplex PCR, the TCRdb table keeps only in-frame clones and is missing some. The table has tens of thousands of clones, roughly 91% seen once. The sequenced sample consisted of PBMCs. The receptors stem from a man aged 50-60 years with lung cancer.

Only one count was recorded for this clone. The CDR3 DNA sequence: TGTGCCACCAGCAGACCCTCGGAGACTCCCATGCTGGAAAAACTGTTTTTT. Its translation is CATSRPSETPMLEKLFF. This rearrangement joins TRBV15 to TRBJ1-4; no firm D call. From germline, CDR1 is LNHNV and CDR2 YYDKDF (reference sequence). This CDR3 has 17 residues. The V end lost 2 bases, the J end lost 8 bases, and 21 bases lay between the germline ends.

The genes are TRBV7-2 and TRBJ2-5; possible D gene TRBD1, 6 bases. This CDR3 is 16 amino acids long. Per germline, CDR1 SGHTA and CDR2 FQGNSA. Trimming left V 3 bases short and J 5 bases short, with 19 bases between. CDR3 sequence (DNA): TGTGCCAGCAGCTTTCGGGCAGGGGAGAGTCGGGAGACCCAGTACTTC. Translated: CASSFRAGESRETQYF.

CDR3 DNA: TGTGCCAGCAGCGTAGAGTTCCGGGGGACAGGGAGCACAGATACGCAGTATTTT. Encoded protein: CASSVEFRGTGSTDTQYF. The genes are TRBV9 and TRBJ2-3; 9 bases align to TRBD1. The CDR3 runs to 18 residues. CDR1 is SGDLS and CDR2 is YYNGEE in the germline V gene. With V trimmed by 0 bases and J by 0 bases, 8 bases remained unmatched.

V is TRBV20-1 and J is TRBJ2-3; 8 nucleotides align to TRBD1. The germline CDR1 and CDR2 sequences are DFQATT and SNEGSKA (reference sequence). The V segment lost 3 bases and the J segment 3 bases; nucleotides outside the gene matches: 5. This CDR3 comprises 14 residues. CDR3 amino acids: CSASSRGLTDTQYF. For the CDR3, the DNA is TGCAGTGCTAGTAGCAGGGGGCTTACAGATACGCAGTATTTT.

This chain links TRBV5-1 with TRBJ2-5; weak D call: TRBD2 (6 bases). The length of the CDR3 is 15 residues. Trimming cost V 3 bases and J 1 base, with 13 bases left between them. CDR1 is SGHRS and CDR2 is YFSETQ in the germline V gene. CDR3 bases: TGCGCCAGCAGCTCCCGCCGGGACTCCCAAGAGACCCAGTACTTC. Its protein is CASSSRRDSQETQYF.

The CDR3 DNA is TGTGCCAGCAGTTACGGACTAGCGGGGGCCCCGTCCGGGGAGCTGTTTTTT. Protein product: CASSYGLAGAPSGELFF. The gene calls are TRBV27 and TRBJ2-2; 13 positions match TRBD2. V shed 4 bases and J 6 bases; nucleotides not matched to a gene: 8. In germline, CDR1 is MNHEY, CDR2 SMNVEV (reference sequence). The length of the CDR3 is 17 residues.

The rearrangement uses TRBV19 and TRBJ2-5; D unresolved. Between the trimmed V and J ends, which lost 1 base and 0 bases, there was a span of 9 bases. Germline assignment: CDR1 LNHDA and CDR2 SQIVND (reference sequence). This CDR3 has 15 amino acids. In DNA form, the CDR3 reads TGTGCCAGTAGTATAGCAACCGGGTACCAAGAGACCCAGTACTTC. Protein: CASSIATGYQETQYF.

This CDR3 reads CASSLTRDYQPQHF. The DNA of the CDR3 is TGTGCCAGCAGCTTAACCAGGGATTATCAGCCCCAGCATTTT. This chain connects TRBV7-2 to TRBJ1-5; D possibly corresponds to TRBD1 (5 bases). Trimming took 2 bases from V and 5 from J, leaving 10 bases between them. The CDR3 is made up of 14 amino acids. Germline V gives CDR1 SGHTA, CDR2 FQGNSA.

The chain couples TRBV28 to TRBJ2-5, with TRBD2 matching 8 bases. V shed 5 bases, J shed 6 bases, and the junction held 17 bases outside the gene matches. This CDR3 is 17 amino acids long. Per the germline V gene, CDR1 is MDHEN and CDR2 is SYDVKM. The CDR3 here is CASSPPREGTYVKTQYF. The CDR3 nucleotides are TGTGCCAGCAGTCCCCCTCGGGAGGGGACTTACGTAAAGACCCAGTACTTC.

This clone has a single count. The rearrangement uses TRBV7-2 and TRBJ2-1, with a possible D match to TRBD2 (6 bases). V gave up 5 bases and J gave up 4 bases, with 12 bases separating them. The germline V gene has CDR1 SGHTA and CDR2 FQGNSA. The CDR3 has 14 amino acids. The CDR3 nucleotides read TGTGCCAGCAGCAGGGGACTGGATTACAATGAGCAGTTCTTC. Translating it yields CASSRGLDYNEQFF.

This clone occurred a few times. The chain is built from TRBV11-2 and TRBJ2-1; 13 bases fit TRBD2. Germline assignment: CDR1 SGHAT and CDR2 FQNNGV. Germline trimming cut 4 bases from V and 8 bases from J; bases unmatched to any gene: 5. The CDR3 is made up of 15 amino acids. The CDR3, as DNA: TGTGCCAGCAGCTCGACTAGCGGGGGGTTCCATGAGCAGTTCTTC. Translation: CASSSTSGGFHEQFF.

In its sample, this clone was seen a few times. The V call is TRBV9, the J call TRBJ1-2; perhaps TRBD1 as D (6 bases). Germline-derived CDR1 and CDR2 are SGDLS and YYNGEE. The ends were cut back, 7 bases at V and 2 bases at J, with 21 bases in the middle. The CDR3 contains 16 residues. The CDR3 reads CASSRGNTGINYGYTF. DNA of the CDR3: TGTGCCAGCTCCCGGGGAAACACAGGGATCAACTATGGCTACACCTTC. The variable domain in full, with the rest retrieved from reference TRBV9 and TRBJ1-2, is DSGVTQTPKHLITATGQRVTLRCSPRSGDLSVYWYQQSLDQGLQFLIQYYNGEERAKGNILERFSAQQFPDLHSELNLSSLELGDSALYFCASSRGNTGINYGYTFGSGTRLTVV.

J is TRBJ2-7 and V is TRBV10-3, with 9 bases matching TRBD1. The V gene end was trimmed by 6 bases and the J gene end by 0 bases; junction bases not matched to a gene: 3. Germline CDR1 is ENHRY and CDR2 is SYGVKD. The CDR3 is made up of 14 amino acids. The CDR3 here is CAIRGQGYSYEQYF. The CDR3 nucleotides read TGTGCCATCAGGGGACAGGGTTACTCCTACGAGCAGTACTTC.

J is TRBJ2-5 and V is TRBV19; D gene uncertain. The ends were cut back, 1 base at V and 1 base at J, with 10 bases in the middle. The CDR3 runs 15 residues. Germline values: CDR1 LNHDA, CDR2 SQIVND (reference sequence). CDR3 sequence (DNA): TGTGCCAGTAGTATAGGGGTCGCAGTCCAAGAGACCCAGTACTTC. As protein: CASSIGVAVQETQYF.

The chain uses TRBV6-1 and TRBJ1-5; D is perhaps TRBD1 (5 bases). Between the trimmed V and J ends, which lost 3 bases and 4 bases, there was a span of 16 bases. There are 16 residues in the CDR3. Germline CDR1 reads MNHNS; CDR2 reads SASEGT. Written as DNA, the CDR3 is TGTGCCAGCAGTGACAAAAGGGGCACCCGAAATCAGCCCCAGCATTTT. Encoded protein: CASSDKRGTRNQPQHF.

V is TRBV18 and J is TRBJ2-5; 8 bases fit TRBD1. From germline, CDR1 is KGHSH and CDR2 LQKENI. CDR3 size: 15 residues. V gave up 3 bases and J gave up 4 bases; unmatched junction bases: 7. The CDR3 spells CASSPTQGAGETQYF. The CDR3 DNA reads TGTGCCAGCTCACCGACTCAGGGGGCAGGAGAGACCCAGTACTTC.

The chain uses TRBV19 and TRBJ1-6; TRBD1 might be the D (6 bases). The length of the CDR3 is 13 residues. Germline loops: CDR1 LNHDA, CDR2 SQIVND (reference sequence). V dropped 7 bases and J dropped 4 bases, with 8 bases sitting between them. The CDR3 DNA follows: TGTGCCAGTAAAGGACAGTATAATTCACCCCTCCACTTT. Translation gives CASKGQYNSPLHF.

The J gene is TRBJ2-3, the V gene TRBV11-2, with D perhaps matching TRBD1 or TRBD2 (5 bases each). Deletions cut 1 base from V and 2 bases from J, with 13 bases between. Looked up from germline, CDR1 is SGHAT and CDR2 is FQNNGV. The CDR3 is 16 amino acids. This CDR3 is CASSLGSGTFTDTQYF. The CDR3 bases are TGTGCCAGCAGCTTAGGATCAGGGACCTTCACAGATACGCAGTATTTT.

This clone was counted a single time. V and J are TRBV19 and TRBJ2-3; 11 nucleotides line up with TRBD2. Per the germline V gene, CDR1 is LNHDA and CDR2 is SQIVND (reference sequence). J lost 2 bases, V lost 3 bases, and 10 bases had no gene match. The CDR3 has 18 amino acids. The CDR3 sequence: CASSMSLTSGGSTDTQYF. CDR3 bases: TGTGCCAGTAGTATGTCCCTTACTAGCGGGGGCTCCACAGATACGCAGTATTTT.

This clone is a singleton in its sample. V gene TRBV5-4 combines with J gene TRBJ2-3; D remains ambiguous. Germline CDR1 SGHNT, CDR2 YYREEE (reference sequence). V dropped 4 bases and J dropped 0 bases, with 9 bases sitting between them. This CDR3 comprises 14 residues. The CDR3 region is CASSKAESTDTQYF. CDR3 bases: TGTGCCAGCAGCAAGGCAGAGAGCACAGATACGCAGTATTTT. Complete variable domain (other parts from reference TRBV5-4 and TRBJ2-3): ETGVTQSPTHLIKTRGQQVTLRCSSQSGHNTVSWYQQALGQGPQFIFQYYREEENGRGNFPPRFSGLQFPNYSSELNVNALELDDSALYLCASSKAESTDTQYFGPGTRLTVL.

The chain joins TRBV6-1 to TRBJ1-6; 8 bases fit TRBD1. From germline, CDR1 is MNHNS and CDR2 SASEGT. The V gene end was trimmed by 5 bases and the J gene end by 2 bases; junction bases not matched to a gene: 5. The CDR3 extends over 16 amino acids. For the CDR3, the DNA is TGTGCCAGCAGTCAAGGACAGGGAACCTATAATTCACCCCTCCACTTT. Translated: CASSQGQGTYNSPLHF.